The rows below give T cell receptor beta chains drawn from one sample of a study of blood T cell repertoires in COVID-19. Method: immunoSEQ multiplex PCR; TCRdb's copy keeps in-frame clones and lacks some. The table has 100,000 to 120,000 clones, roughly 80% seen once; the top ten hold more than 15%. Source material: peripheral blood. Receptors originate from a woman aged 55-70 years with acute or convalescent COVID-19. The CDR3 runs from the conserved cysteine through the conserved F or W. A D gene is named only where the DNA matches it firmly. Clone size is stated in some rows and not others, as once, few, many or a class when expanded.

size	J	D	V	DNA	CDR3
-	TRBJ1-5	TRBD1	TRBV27	TGTGCCAGCAGTTGGACAGGGGGCAATCAGCCCCAGCATTTT	CASSWTGGNQPQHF
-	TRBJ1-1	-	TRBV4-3	TGCGCCAGCAGTCCTACCCCGGGAGGGGAAACTGAAGCTTTCTTT	CASSPTPGGETEAFF
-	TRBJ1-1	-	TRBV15	TGTGCCACCAGCAGAGAGCAGGGCGGGGGCACTGAAGCTTTCTTT	CATSREQGGGTEAFF
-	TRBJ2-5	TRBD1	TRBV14	TGTGCCAGCAGCCAGGACAGGATCGGGGCCCAAGAGACCCAGTACTTC	CASSQDRIGAQETQYF
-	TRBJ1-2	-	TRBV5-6	TGTGCCAGCAGCTTGGAGGCAGGACTCTATGGCTACACCTTC	CASSLEAGLYGYTF
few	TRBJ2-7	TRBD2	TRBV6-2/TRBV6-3	TGTGCCAGCAGCCCGTCTCGGCGGGGGGGCCGGTACGAGCAGTACTTC	CASSPSRRGGRYEQYF
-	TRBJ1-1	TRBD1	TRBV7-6	TGTGCCAGCAGCTTAGGACAGGGGTCCTTGGGGAACACTGAAGCTTTCTTT	CASSLGQGSLGNTEAFF
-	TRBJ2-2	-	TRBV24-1	TGTGCCACCAGTGACGGAACAGGACCCGTCGCTTACGGGGAGCTGTTTTTT	CATSDGTGPVAYGELFF
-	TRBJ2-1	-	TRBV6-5	TGTGCCAGTAGCATATCAGGGGGGGAGCAGTTCTTC	CASSISGGEQFF
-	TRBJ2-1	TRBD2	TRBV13	TGTGCCAGCAGCCTCGGACTAGCGGGGGAATACAATGAGCAGTTCTTC	CASSLGLAGEYNEQFF
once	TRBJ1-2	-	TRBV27	TGTGCCAGCAGCCCTCTACAAAGGGGTCTGACCTTC	CASSPLQRGLTF
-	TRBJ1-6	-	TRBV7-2	TGTGCCAGCAGCCGTCCAGGGCTGGGGTCACCCCTCCACTTT	CASSRPGLGSPLHF
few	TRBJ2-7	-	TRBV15	TGTGCCACCAGCAGAGATAGTTACGGTACGTCCTACGAGCAGTACTTC	CATSRDSYGTSYEQYF